This T cell receptor (beta chain) was retrieved from a study of blood T cell repertoires in COVID-19. Study details: COVID-19 samples collected from the United States, Italy and Spain covered acute and convalescent phases. The analysed material was cDNA or gDNA that came from T cells, B-cell-depleted T cells, or PBMCs.

Germline lookup yields CDR1 SGHTA and CDR2 FQGNSA. The CDR3 loop spans 13 amino acids. The V and J ends lost 4 bases and 10 bases respectively, with 16 bases between them. Clones were read by immunoSEQ multiplex PCR, and TCRdb kept only the in-frame ones, dropping some. The sample lists around 700,000 clones, approximately 90% occurring once. Material for sequencing was peripheral blood. This TCR was sampled from a woman between 18 and 30 years old with acute or convalescent COVID-19. This sequence joins TRBV7-2 and TRBJ1-2; TRBD1 might be the D (5 bases). DNA of the CDR3: TGTGCCAGCAGCTCCCTGAGAGGGGAGGCCTACACCTTC. Encoded protein: CASSSLRGEAYTF. Based on the CDR3 plus reference TRBV7-2 and TRBJ1-2, the full variable domain is GAGVSQSPSNKVTEKGKDVELRCDPISGHTALYWYRQSLGQGLEFLIYFQGNSAPDKSGLPSDRFSAERTGGSVSTLTIQRTQQEDSAVYLCASSSLRGEAYTFGSGTRLTVV.